The subject of this entry is one T cell receptor beta chain. The antigen is unknown. Per-sample assaying covered roughly 93,000 TCR templates. Data came from immunoSEQ multiplex PCR; TCRdb stores just in-frame clones and leaves some out. In the table there are roughly 120,000 clones, under 95% of which are singletons. The data originate from a study of siplizumab effects on memory and regulatory T cells. The CDR3 extends over 14 amino acids. V lost 6 bases and J 0 bases, leaving 8 bases between the germline ends. Looked up from germline, CDR1 is MNHNY and CDR2 is SVGAGI (reference sequence). Study-wide findings and caveats: With siplizumab, Treg-derived clones averaged about 71% of mappable alloreactive CD4+ clones, versus around 28% in controls. Naive T cells were seen as more diverse than memory cells and as major alloresponse contributors.

The sequenced material came from Tregs sorted from blood. This clonotype was obtained from a human donor in good health. The rearrangement joins TRBV6-6 to TRBJ1-4; no clear D gene. CDR3 coding DNA: TGTGCCAGCAGGTCCGGGGCAACTAATGAAAAACTGTTTTTT. It is translated as CASRSGATNEKLFF.